The 14 T cell receptor beta chains below come from one sample, sequenced in a study of early T cells in non-severe SARS-CoV-2 infection. Each CDR3 protein gets one entry after TCRdb re-called the 5' RACE reads with MiXCR. In the table there are approximately 27,000 distinct CDR3 sequences, 9% to 10% of which are singletons. Specimen: whole blood. All receptors derive from an adult who was a healthcare worker with PCR-confirmed SARS-CoV-2 infection or an uninfected control (not recorded which).

This clonotype was recorded many times. The DNA of the CDR3 is TGTGCCAGCGGAGGTGGGCTAGCGGGGGACTACCAAGAGACCCAGTACTTC. This encodes CASGGGLAGDYQETQYF. The rearrangement joins TRBV2 to TRBJ2-5, with 10 bases identical to TRBD2. This CDR3 contains 17 residues. In germline, CDR1 is SNHLY, CDR2 FYNNEI. V dropped 8 bases and J dropped 0; count of bases not matched to a gene: 12.

Here the CDR3 DNA reads TGTGCCCGCAGACATCCACCCGGGACAGTGAACACTGAAGCTTTCTTT. Protein sequence: CARRHPPGTVNTEAFF. The chain employs TRBV30 and TRBJ1-1, with 7 nucleotides matching TRBD1. This CDR3 comprises 16 residues. The junction had 15 bases not matched to a gene; V was cut back by 8 bases and J by 0 bases. Germline values: CDR1 GTSNPN, CDR2 SVGIG (reference sequence).

This clonotype was counted many times. The chain carries TRBV19 and TRBJ2-3; 7 nucleotides line up with TRBD1. Germline loops: CDR1 LNHDA, CDR2 SQIVND (reference sequence). The CDR3 loop spans 15 amino acids. The junction had 6 bases not matched to a gene; V was cut back by 5 bases and J by 1 base. CDR3 sequence: CASSPRQGRTDTQYF. The CDR3 region has the DNA TGTGCCAGTAGTCCACGACAGGGCCGCACAGATACGCAGTATTTT.

This clonotype was observed at least ten times. The chain uses TRBV18 and TRBJ1-6, with 9 nucleotides matching TRBD1. The CDR3 length is 17 residues. V lost 5 bases, J lost 7 bases, and 12 bases stayed unmatched. CDR1 KGHSH and CDR2 LQKENI come from the germline V gene. The CDR3 DNA is TGTGCCAGCTCAACCAGTCTGACAGGGGGAGTGAATTCACCCCTCCACTTT. Its translation is CASSTSLTGGVNSPLHF.

The sample holds many counts of this clonotype. The chain has TRBV10-3 and TRBJ2-5; no clear D. The CDR3 loop spans 12 amino acids. The V and J ends lost 10 bases and 0 bases respectively, with 9 bases between them. Per the germline V gene, CDR1 is ENHRY and CDR2 is SYGVKD. CDR3: CATRAYQETQYF. The CDR3 DNA reads as TGTGCCACCCGGGCATACCAAGAGACCCAGTACTTC.

The genes are TRBV7-8 and TRBJ1-1; the match to TRBD1 covers 7 bases. The V segment lost 0 bases and the J segment 4 bases; nucleotides outside the gene matches: 14. There are 18 residues in the CDR3. Looked up from germline, CDR1 is SGHVS and CDR2 is FQNEAQ. The CDR3 DNA is TGTGCCAGCAGCTTAGCGCACAATACAGGGGCCTGGAGCACTGAAGCTTTCTTT. Protein: CASSLAHNTGAWSTEAFF.

This clonotype was seen a few times. The chain recombines TRBV9 with TRBJ1-1; D possibly corresponds to TRBD1 (5 bases). Germline assignment: CDR1 SGDLS and CDR2 YYNGEE. CDR3 length: 13 amino acids. Trimming shortened V by 2 bases and J by 1 base, and 6 bases separated the two germline ends. This chain's CDR3 is CASSVQGNTEAFF. As DNA, the CDR3 is TGTGCCAGCAGCGTTCAGGGGAACACTGAAGCTTTCTTT.

The chain carries TRBV29-1 and TRBJ1-5, with a possible D match to TRBD1 (5 bases). V lost 4 bases and J 3 bases, leaving 10 bases between the germline ends. The CDR3 is made up of 13 amino acids. The germline CDR1 and CDR2 sequences are SQVTM and ANQGSEA. The CDR3 DNA follows: TGCAGCGTTGGGGGCAGTAACAATCAGCCCCAGCATTTT. Translated: CSVGGSNNQPQHF.

Judged by abundance, this clonotype is medium-sized. CDR3 sequence reads: CASSFYYTGELFF. The CDR3 DNA sequence: TGTGCCAGCAGCTTTTATTACACCGGGGAGCTGTTTTTT. V gene TRBV5-4 combines with J gene TRBJ2-2; D is unclear. Germline V gives CDR1 SGHNT, CDR2 YYREEE (reference sequence). The CDR3 is 13 amino acids. The ends were cut back, 2 bases at V and 3 bases at J, with 5 bases in the middle.

The chain joins TRBV7-9 to TRBJ1-1; 7 positions match TRBD1. Germline trimming cut 5 bases from V and 2 bases from J; bases unmatched to any gene: 8. The CDR3 spans 15 residues. Germline CDR1 SEHNR, CDR2 FQNEAQ (reference sequence). CDR3 DNA: TGTGCCAGCAGCGGCGGGACAGCAGTAAACACTGAAGCTTTCTTT. Amino acids: CASSGGTAVNTEAFF.

The V call is TRBV29-1, the J call TRBJ1-2; 7 nucleotides agree with TRBD1. CDR1 and CDR2 from the germline V gene are SQVTM and ANQGSEA. The CDR3 extends over 11 amino acids. V lost 6 bases, J lost 9 bases, and 7 bases stayed unmatched. The CDR3 sequence: CSVHGQESYTF. The CDR3 region has the DNA TGCAGCGTCCATGGACAGGAAAGCTACACCTTC.

This clonotype was observed at least ten times. In nucleotides, the CDR3 is TGTGCCAGCAGTTACAGGGCGACAGACACTGAAGCTTTCTTT. Translated, it gives CASSYRATDTEAFF. This chain links TRBV6-2 or TRBV6-3 with TRBJ1-1, with a possible D match to TRBD1 (5 bases). Between the trimmed V and J ends, which lost 2 bases and 3 bases, there was a span of 10 bases. This CDR3 is built from 14 residues. Looked up from germline, CDR1 is MNHEY and CDR2 is SVGEGT.

This clonotype was seen ten or more times. This chain uses TRBV24-1 with TRBJ2-5, with D perhaps matching TRBD1 (6 bases). The CDR3 is 13 residues long. Per germline, CDR1 KGHDR and CDR2 SFDVKD. V shed 6 bases and J shed 4 bases, with 11 bases lying between them. The CDR3 sequence: CATSFTGTETQYF. In DNA form, the CDR3 reads TGTGCCACCAGTTTTACAGGGACAGAGACCCAGTACTTC.

This clonotype has only a few counts. V usage is TRBV9 and J usage is TRBJ2-7; 8 bases are a match to TRBD2. Looked up from germline, CDR1 is SGDLS and CDR2 is YYNGEE. V shed 0 bases and J 4 bases; nucleotides not matched to a gene: 3. The CDR3 runs 14 residues. CDR3 sequence reads: CASSVDSGGYEQYF. For the CDR3, the DNA is TGTGCCAGCAGCGTAGACAGCGGGGGTTACGAGCAGTACTTC.